The rows below give T cell receptor beta chains drawn from one sample of a study of blood T cell repertoires in COVID-19. The data were produced by immunoSEQ multiplex PCR, yet TCRdb's version contains in-frame clones alone and is incomplete. The sample has some 120,000 clones; roughly 83% are singletons. Material: peripheral blood. These receptor sequences come from a woman between 45 and 65 years old with acute or convalescent COVID-19. Each CDR3 is given without its conserved first and last residue. The order of the fields is V gene, J gene, CDR3 length, CDR3 protein.

v_call: TRBV5-1
j_call: TRBJ1-1
cdr3_length: 11
cdr3_aa: ASSLDGFPEAF

v_call: TRBV5-1
j_call: TRBJ2-7
cdr3_length: 12
cdr3_aa: ASSSGQTYYEQY

v_call: TRBV9
j_call: TRBJ2-1
cdr3_length: 12
cdr3_aa: ASSVEPFDNEQF

v_call: TRBV9
j_call: TRBJ2-2
cdr3_length: 14
cdr3_aa: ASSLLAGVGTGELF

v_call: TRBV19
j_call: TRBJ1-1
cdr3_length: 12
cdr3_aa: ASSPGQGFGEAF

v_call: TRBV6-1
j_call: TRBJ2-7
cdr3_length: 15
cdr3_aa: ASSEAPQVRGSYEQY

v_call: TRBV9
j_call: TRBJ1-2
cdr3_length: 17
cdr3_aa: ASSPHPGQGLFANYGYT

v_call: TRBV9
j_call: TRBJ1-1
cdr3_length: 14
cdr3_aa: ASSVVPGGPNTEAF

v_call: TRBV28
j_call: TRBJ1-1
cdr3_length: 9
cdr3_aa: ASRQNTEAF

v_call: TRBV2
j_call: TRBJ2-7
cdr3_length: 10
cdr3_aa: ASMRVSYEQY

v_call: TRBV27
j_call: TRBJ1-3
cdr3_length: 14
cdr3_aa: ASSLSGQGEGNTIY

v_call: TRBV4-1
j_call: TRBJ2-2
cdr3_length: 14
cdr3_aa: ASSQVGGRRTGELF

v_call: TRBV6-5
j_call: TRBJ1-2
cdr3_length: 13
cdr3_aa: ASRASGQANYGYT

v_call: TRBV3-1/TRBV3-2
j_call: TRBJ2-7
cdr3_length: 11
cdr3_aa: ASAGTGPYEQY

v_call: TRBV12-5
j_call: TRBJ2-5
cdr3_length: 12
cdr3_aa: ASGARGSPETQY

v_call: TRBV3-1/TRBV3-2
j_call: TRBJ1-3
cdr3_length: 14
cdr3_aa: ASSRPVDSSGNTIY

v_call: TRBV20-1
j_call: TRBJ2-3
cdr3_length: 15
cdr3_aa: SASSSGVAGSTDTQY

v_call: TRBV6-4
j_call: TRBJ1-2
cdr3_length: 15
cdr3_aa: ASSSGTGTLPYYGYT

v_call: TRBV10-3
j_call: TRBJ1-1
cdr3_length: 12
cdr3_aa: AISDQTANTEAF

v_call: TRBV11-3
j_call: TRBJ2-1
cdr3_length: 12
cdr3_aa: ASSLATGQPEQF

v_call: TRBV3-1/TRBV3-2
j_call: TRBJ2-2
cdr3_length: 11
cdr3_aa: ASSDGGTGELF

v_call: TRBV2
j_call: TRBJ2-2
cdr3_length: 14
cdr3_aa: ASTQAGAGGPGELF

v_call: TRBV5-6
j_call: TRBJ1-2
cdr3_length: 13
cdr3_aa: ASSPRSGAGYGYT

v_call: TRBV29-1
j_call: TRBJ2-1
cdr3_length: 11
cdr3_aa: SVDSPASNEQF

v_call: TRBV30
j_call: TRBJ2-3
cdr3_length: 9
cdr3_aa: AWSGGYTQY

v_call: TRBV3-1/TRBV3-2
j_call: TRBJ2-3
cdr3_length: 15
cdr3_aa: ASSQRSPLASTDTQY

v_call: TRBV19
j_call: TRBJ1-3
cdr3_length: 13
cdr3_aa: ASRLQPGKGNTIY

v_call: TRBV19
j_call: TRBJ2-3
cdr3_length: 11
cdr3_aa: ASRGVSTDTQY

v_call: TRBV13
j_call: TRBJ1-3
cdr3_length: 13
cdr3_aa: ASSPFTGAGNTIY

v_call: TRBV2
j_call: TRBJ1-2
cdr3_length: 12
cdr3_aa: ASSGTGGFYGYT

v_call: TRBV5-4
j_call: TRBJ2-3
cdr3_length: 13
cdr3_aa: ASSAGLAGGDTQY

v_call: TRBV30
j_call: TRBJ1-1
cdr3_length: 10
cdr3_aa: AWRGQITEAF

v_call: TRBV9
j_call: TRBJ2-7
cdr3_length: 11
cdr3_aa: ASSPSREDEQY

v_call: TRBV24-1
j_call: TRBJ1-2
cdr3_length: 12
cdr3_aa: ATSDFRSNYGYT

v_call: TRBV12-5
j_call: TRBJ1-3
cdr3_length: 14
cdr3_aa: ASGLDRGHYGNTIY

v_call: TRBV6-1
j_call: TRBJ1-3
cdr3_length: 9
cdr3_aa: ASSETDTIY

v_call: TRBV4-1
j_call: TRBJ1-2
cdr3_length: 14
cdr3_aa: ASSQGRDRGRVGYT

v_call: TRBV6-4
j_call: TRBJ1-2
cdr3_length: 11
cdr3_aa: ASSATGGDGYT

v_call: TRBV10-3
j_call: TRBJ1-1
cdr3_length: 11
cdr3_aa: AISDDKNTEAF

v_call: TRBV3-1/TRBV3-2
j_call: TRBJ1-5
cdr3_length: 14
cdr3_aa: ASSQSTGASNQPQH

v_call: TRBV18
j_call: TRBJ2-7
cdr3_length: 12
cdr3_aa: ASSPGLALYEQY

v_call: TRBV19
j_call: TRBJ1-1
cdr3_length: 13
cdr3_aa: ASSQGGAGNTEAF

v_call: TRBV19
j_call: TRBJ1-5
cdr3_length: 11
cdr3_aa: ASRWTGGSPQH

v_call: TRBV5-8
j_call: TRBJ1-1
cdr3_length: 14
cdr3_aa: ASSPTGIYGDTEAF

v_call: TRBV29-1
j_call: TRBJ2-3
cdr3_length: 11
cdr3_aa: SAGRGNTDTQY